Listed below are T cell receptor beta chains from one sample, sequenced in a study of cytotoxic CD8 clonotypes in ibrutinib-treated CLL. The table came from immunoSEQ multiplex PCR; TCRdb's copy has only in-frame clones and leaves some out. The table records approximately 280,000 clones, roughly four fifths of them present only once. The sequenced sample was PBMCs, obtained at disease progression, from a patient treated with ibrutinib. These TCRs come from a human donor with chronic lymphocytic leukemia. CDR3s include the opening cysteine and the closing phenylalanine or tryptophan. Fields, in order: V gene, CDR3 length, D gene, J gene, CDR3 protein, CDR3 DNA. The D gene is left open where the match is weak.

V: TRBV7-2
length: 13
D: .
J: TRBJ2-7
CDR3: CASSSGTRYEQYF
DNA: TGTGCCAGCAGCTCCGGGACTCGATACGAGCAGTACTTC

V: TRBV7-9
length: 13
D: .
J: TRBJ2-7
CDR3: CASSLQRTYEQYF
DNA: TGTGCCAGCAGCTTACAGCGAACCTACGAGCAGTACTTC

V: TRBV5-8
length: 14
D: .
J: TRBJ2-7
CDR3: CASTMGGTAYEQYF
DNA: TGTGCCAGCACTATGGGCGGGACAGCCTACGAGCAGTACTTC

V: TRBV7-6
length: 15
D: TRBD2
J: TRBJ2-3
CDR3: CASSGSAGVTDTQYF
DNA: TGTGCCAGCAGCGGATCGGCGGGAGTCACAGATACGCAGTATTTT

V: TRBV28
length: 11
D: .
J: TRBJ2-7
CDR3: CAINELGEQYF
DNA: TGTGCCATCAACGAGTTGGGTGAGCAGTACTTC

V: TRBV10-1
length: 13
D: .
J: TRBJ1-1
CDR3: CASSGQMNTEAFF
DNA: TGCGCCAGCAGTGGGCAGATGAACACTGAAGCTTTCTTT

V: TRBV5-1
length: 19
D: .
J: TRBJ2-1
CDR3: CASSLEWTRGRRKNNEQFF
DNA: TGCGCCAGCAGCTTGGAATGGACGAGAGGGAGGAGGAAAAACAATGAGCAGTTCTTC

V: TRBV29-1
length: 12
D: .
J: TRBJ2-3
CDR3: CSVGGATDTQYF
DNA: TGCAGCGTTGGGGGGGCCACAGATACGCAGTATTTT

V: TRBV11-2
length: 12
D: .
J: TRBJ1-4
CDR3: CASSLAQEKLFF
DNA: TGTGCCAGCAGCTTAGCCCAGGAAAAACTGTTTTTT

V: TRBV11-2
length: 14
D: TRBD1
J: TRBJ1-1
CDR3: CASSWTGGGTEAFF
DNA: TGTGCCAGCAGCTGGACAGGGGGAGGGACTGAAGCTTTCTTT

V: TRBV4-1
length: 15
D: .
J: TRBJ1-5
CDR3: CASSQDPWGWQPQHF
DNA: TGCGCCAGCAGCCAAGATCCATGGGGGTGGCAGCCCCAGCATTTT